Listed below are T cell receptor beta chains from one sample, sequenced in a study of cytomegalovirus exposure and HLA in healthy donors. The repertoire was sequenced with immunoSEQ multiplex PCR; TCRdb's copy has only in-frame clones and lacks some. The sample records over 200,000 clones, about 89% being singletons. The sample was PBMCs. Receptor source: a young woman in good health and CMV-seronegative. Both conserved end residues are part of each CDR3. D genes are given only for firm matches. Rows may omit the clone size; those that give it use once, few, many or a size class.

J	V	D	size	CDR3	DNA
TRBJ2-5	TRBV5-1	TRBD2	.	CASSGEGWEGETQYF	TGCGCCAGCAGCGGCGAGGGGTGGGAGGGAGAGACCCAGTACTTC
TRBJ2-3	TRBV7-9	TRBD2	.	CASSDPGLAGGSTDTQYF	TGTGCCAGCAGCGACCCGGGACTAGCGGGAGGGAGCACAGATACGCAGTATTTT
TRBJ2-1	TRBV2	.	once	CASTERGRPDNGQFF	TGTGCCAGCACCGAAAGGGGTAGACCCGACAATGGGCAGTTCTTC
TRBJ1-1	TRBV5-1	.	few	CASSREGNTEAFF	TGCGCCAGCAGCCGGGAGGGGAACACTGAAGCTTTCTTT
TRBJ2-7	TRBV23-1	TRBD2	.	CASSLQVNGGRTYEQYF	TGCGCCAGCAGTCTACAAGTTAACGGGGGGAGGACCTACGAGCAGTACTTC
TRBJ1-1	TRBV7-3	.	.	CASSLTILRPGGLNTEAFF	TGTGCCAGCAGCTTAACAATTTTACGTCCCGGGGGGTTGAACACTGAAGCTTTCTTT
TRBJ2-7	TRBV7-9	.	.	CASSRGGAGRYEQYF	TGTGCCAGCAGCCGAGGGGGGGCCGGTAGATACGAGCAGTACTTC
TRBJ2-7	TRBV7-9	.	.	CASSRGYEQYF	TGTGCCAGCAGCAGGGGATACGAGCAGTACTTC
TRBJ1-6	TRBV6-1	TRBD1	once	CASLLGTANSPLHF	TGTGCCAGCTTGCTCGGGACAGCAAATTCACCCCTCCACTTT
TRBJ2-7	TRBV5-1	TRBD2	.	CASSKDAGDTYEQYF	TGCGCCAGCAGCAAGGACGCGGGAGATACCTACGAGCAGTACTTC
TRBJ2-1	TRBV23-1	TRBD2	.	CASSQSNKRGASYNEQFF	TGCGCCAGCAGTCAATCGAACAAGCGGGGGGCGTCCTACAATGAGCAGTTCTTC
TRBJ1-2	TRBV4-3	.	.	CASSQDSRGGDYGYTF	TGCGCCAGCAGCCAAGATTCTCGGGGAGGGGACTATGGCTACACCTTC
TRBJ2-7	TRBV5-1	.	.	CASSFRRPSYEQYF	TGCGCCAGCAGCTTTCGGAGGCCCTCCTACGAGCAGTACTTC
TRBJ1-2	TRBV18	TRBD1	few	CASSPLGTAADNYGYTF	TGTGCCAGCTCACCACTTGGGACAGCCGCGGATAACTATGGCTACACCTTC
TRBJ1-2	TRBV6-5	TRBD1	.	CASSWGSTGYGYTF	TGTGCCAGCAGTTGGGGGTCGACAGGGTATGGCTACACCTTC
TRBJ2-7	TRBV5-1	.	.	CASSLNSPYEQYF	TGCGCCAGCAGCTTGAACAGTCCCTACGAGCAGTACTTC
TRBJ1-5	TRBV10-3	TRBD1	.	CAISRQGASNQPQHF	TGTGCCATCAGTAGACAGGGGGCGAGCAATCAGCCCCAGCATTTT
TRBJ1-5	TRBV6-5	TRBD1	.	CASGRDRGGNQPQHF	TGTGCCAGCGGCCGGGACAGGGGAGGCAATCAGCCCCAGCATTTT
TRBJ1-4	TRBV15	TRBD1	.	CATSSLRQGPNEKLFF	TGTGCCACCAGCAGCCTTAGACAGGGACCAAATGAAAAACTGTTTTTT
TRBJ2-3	TRBV11-2	TRBD2	once	CASSSHRGRADTQYF	TGTGCCAGCAGCTCCCATCGGGGGAGGGCCGATACGCAGTATTTT
TRBJ1-1	TRBV7-6	TRBD1	once	CASSQGQGAATEAFF	TGTGCCAGCAGCCAGGGACAGGGGGCGGCCACTGAAGCTTTCTTT
TRBJ2-5	TRBV2	.	.	CASSEDRETQYF	TGTGCCAGCAGTGAAGACAGAGAGACCCAGTACTTC
TRBJ1-5	TRBV2	TRBD1	.	CASRPNTGAGQPQHF	TGTGCCAGCAGACCGAATACAGGGGCCGGTCAGCCCCAGCATTTT
TRBJ2-1	TRBV27	.	once	CASSTPVHLGDYNEQFF	TGTGCCAGCAGTACTCCGGTCCACCTAGGGGACTACAATGAGCAGTTCTTC
TRBJ1-2	TRBV5-1	TRBD1	.	CASSFPGQGTFYGYTF	TGCGCCAGCAGCTTTCCGGGACAGGGTACGTTCTATGGCTACACCTTC
TRBJ2-3	TRBV4-1	.	.	CASSQVSGNTQYF	TGCGCCAGCAGCCAAGTCAGCGGTAATACGCAGTATTTT
TRBJ2-3	TRBV30	TRBD1	.	CAWMQGAAHTDTQYF	TGTGCCTGGATGCAGGGGGCTGCACACACAGATACGCAGTATTTT
TRBJ2-7	TRBV11-1	.	.	CASSSQGHSYEQYF	TGTGCCAGCAGCTCCCAGGGTCACTCCTACGAGCAGTACTTC
TRBJ2-1	TRBV7-3	TRBD1	.	CASSLRGTAYNEQFF	TGTGCCAGCAGCTTAAGAGGGACAGCATACAATGAGCAGTTCTTC
TRBJ2-3	TRBV7-9	TRBD2	.	CASSLVGGGTDTQYF	TGTGCCAGCAGCTTAGTTGGGGGGGGCACAGATACGCAGTATTTT
TRBJ2-3	TRBV2	.	few	CASSERRSTDTQYF	TGTGCCAGCAGTGAGAGGAGGAGCACAGATACGCAGTATTTT
TRBJ2-1	TRBV4-1	.	.	CASSRGGLEQFF	TGCGCCAGCAGCCGAGGCGGGCTTGAGCAGTTCTTC
TRBJ2-3	TRBV30	TRBD1	.	CAWSDRGADTQYF	TGTGCCTGGAGTGACAGGGGAGCAGATACGCAGTATTTT
TRBJ2-7	TRBV9	.	once	CASSVAPAGQTYEQYF	TGTGCCAGCAGCGTAGCACCCGCGGGACAGACCTACGAGCAGTACTTC
TRBJ2-7	TRBV5-1	.	.	CASSLQGLSYEQYF	TGCGCCAGCAGCTTGCAGGGGCTCTCCTACGAGCAGTACTTC
TRBJ1-4	TRBV5-6	.	few	CASSLVQTEKLFF	TGTGCCAGCAGCTTGGTACAAACCGAAAAACTGTTTTTT
TRBJ1-2	TRBV18	.	.	CASSPKGEGYTF	TGTGCCAGCTCACCGAAGGGGGAAGGCTACACCTTC
TRBJ2-3	TRBV29-1	.	.	CSVVGGGRATDTQYF	TGCAGCGTTGTCGGTGGTGGCAGGGCGACAGATACGCAGTATTTT
TRBJ2-7	TRBV7-9	TRBD1	.	CASSFEQGAYEQYF	TGTGCCAGCAGCTTTGAACAGGGGGCCTACGAGCAGTACTTC
TRBJ2-3	TRBV4-3	TRBD1	.	CASSQQTGSGTDTQYF	TGCGCCAGCAGCCAACAGACAGGGTCGGGCACAGATACGCAGTATTTT
TRBJ1-4	TRBV4-3	.	.	CASSLNAGGRNEKLFF	TGCGCCAGCAGCCTAAACGCGGGGGGTCGGAATGAAAAACTGTTTTTT
TRBJ1-2	TRBV27	TRBD1	.	CASSWTGPVGYGYTF	TGTGCCAGCAGTTGGACAGGGCCGGTCGGTTATGGCTACACCTTC
TRBJ1-1	TRBV19	.	.	CASSNRDGTEAFF	TGTGCCAGTAGTAACAGGGACGGCACTGAAGCTTTCTTT
TRBJ2-7	TRBV4-1	.	.	CASSHLGRGSSYEQYF	TGCGCCAGCAGCCATCTAGGACGGGGGAGCTCCTACGAGCAGTACTTC
TRBJ2-7	TRBV7-2	.	.	CASSLVVTSAGEQYF	TGTGCCAGCAGCTTAGTGGTAACTTCGGCGGGTGAGCAGTACTTC
TRBJ2-7	TRBV29-1	TRBD2	.	CSVEVSGRPTYEQYF	TGCAGCGTTGAAGTTAGCGGGAGGCCCACCTACGAGCAGTACTTC
TRBJ2-7	TRBV2	TRBD2	.	CASSFGLAGNYEQYF	TGTGCCAGCAGTTTCGGACTAGCGGGGAACTACGAGCAGTACTTC
TRBJ2-3	TRBV6-1	TRBD2	.	CASSASLWTSGELYTQYF	TGTGCCAGCAGTGCGTCCCTCTGGACTAGCGGGGAACTTTATACGCAGTATTTT
TRBJ1-1	TRBV27	.	.	CASSFGEEAFF	TGTGCCAGCAGTTTTGGGGAGGAAGCTTTCTTT
TRBJ1-2	TRBV4-3	.	.	CASSQEDGLYGYTF	TGCGCCAGCAGCCAAGAAGATGGGCTCTATGGCTACACCTTC
TRBJ1-1	TRBV6-5	.	.	CASSLGQTMNTEAFF	TGTGCCAGCAGCCTCGGACAGACGATGAACACTGAAGCTTTCTTT
TRBJ2-1	TRBV10-3	.	.	CAISAGGQGHDEQFF	TGTGCCATCAGTGCTGGTGGGCAGGGGCACGATGAGCAGTTCTTC
TRBJ2-6	TRBV5-1	.	.	CASSLTQGSGANVLTF	TGCGCCAGCAGCTTGACACAGGGCTCTGGGGCCAACGTCCTGACTTTC